These T cell receptor beta chains were read from a single sample in a study of PD-L1 blockade in urothelial cancer. Clones were read by immunoSEQ multiplex PCR, and TCRdb kept only the in-frame ones, dropping some. The table records some 50,000 clones, roughly nine tenths of them present only once. Material: PBMCs, obtained around atezolizumab (anti-PD-L1) treatment. All receptors derive from a woman aged 55-70 years with urothelial cancer. Each CDR3 is given with its conserved first and last residue.

v_gene	j_gene	CDR3aa
TRBV10-3	TRBJ2-3	CAIKQTSRTDTQYF
TRBV5-1	TRBJ1-2	CASSPSGGAYGYTF
TRBV9	TRBJ2-1	CASSAPPGYEQFF
TRBV25-1	TRBJ2-1	CASTLTGVSYNEQFF
TRBV5-5	TRBJ2-5	CASSLQQETQYF
TRBV18	TRBJ2-7	CASSLGQGRAYEQYF
TRBV15	TRBJ2-1	CATSRDSHLYNEQFF
TRBV6-1	TRBJ2-7	CASSVLQGEQYF
TRBV28	TRBJ2-3	CASSRRGLTDTQYF
TRBV9	TRBJ2-5	CASSVQAGEEETQYF
TRBV5-1	TRBJ1-2	CASSFGDRTNYGYTF
TRBV13	TRBJ2-2	CASSLEGGGGLNTGELFF
TRBV6-1	TRBJ2-3	CASSEAPSGADTQYF
TRBV5-1	TRBJ2-4	CASSLVRPRGLNIQYF
TRBV19	TRBJ1-1	CASSPWDRQNTEAFF
TRBV29-1	TRBJ2-5	CSVERGETQYF
TRBV7-9	TRBJ2-1	CASSSRRDYNEQFF
TRBV5-6	TRBJ2-7	CASSRGPAGFNYEQYF
TRBV11-2	TRBJ2-7	CASSLERFYEQYF
TRBV28	TRBJ2-5	CASRAGRPQGAQYF
TRBV2	TRBJ2-3	CASSPTGGTDTQYF
TRBV10-2	TRBJ2-7	CASSSDRGPHEQYF
TRBV7-6	TRBJ2-3	CASSSTLDTQYF
TRBV4-3	TRBJ2-7	CASSRTSGGEYGQYF
TRBV7-9	TRBJ1-3	CASSAGASSGNTIYF
TRBV25-1	TRBJ1-4	CAAQGKLSEKLFF
TRBV10-3	TRBJ2-3	CAISGGLGSGGASTDTQYF
TRBV28	TRBJ1-5	CASSFLGAQGNNQPQHF
TRBV10-3	TRBJ2-3	CAIRGTSGDDTQYF
TRBV2	TRBJ1-1	CASSPPGTGGVGTEAFF
TRBV5-1	TRBJ2-7	CASSFQISYEQYF
TRBV18	TRBJ2-6	CASSPPGQGVSGANVLTF
TRBV5-1	TRBJ2-2	CASSSIQGAGELFF
TRBV7-6	TRBJ2-5	CASSRTGGRETQYF
TRBV20-1	TRBJ2-7	CSARQGYEQYF
TRBV29-1	TRBJ2-7	CSVEGQGAVSYEQYF
TRBV19	TRBJ1-5	CASSGTGNQPQHF
TRBV19	TRBJ1-2	CASSDRRDIIDGYTF
TRBV7-3	TRBJ2-2	CASSLLLTGWSTGELFF
TRBV7-8	TRBJ2-3	CASSLRLAGTDTQYF
TRBV5-1	TRBJ1-1	CASSSQGYEDTEAFF
TRBV4-3	TRBJ1-6	CASSQLTGFESPLHF
TRBV5-1	TRBJ2-2	CASSLLRDSGLFF
TRBV28	TRBJ2-1	CASSFRTSRLSSYNEQFF
TRBV7-8	TRBJ1-1	CASSFGGRGQGTEAFF
TRBV2	TRBJ1-2	CASSEYEDSNYGYTF
TRBV2	TRBJ2-5	CASTQAGAGGGTQYF
TRBV6-5	TRBJ2-5	CASRSVRGETQYF
TRBV7-2	TRBJ2-5	CASSRSQEETQYF
TRBV11-2	TRBJ1-3	CASSSSPGGNTIYF